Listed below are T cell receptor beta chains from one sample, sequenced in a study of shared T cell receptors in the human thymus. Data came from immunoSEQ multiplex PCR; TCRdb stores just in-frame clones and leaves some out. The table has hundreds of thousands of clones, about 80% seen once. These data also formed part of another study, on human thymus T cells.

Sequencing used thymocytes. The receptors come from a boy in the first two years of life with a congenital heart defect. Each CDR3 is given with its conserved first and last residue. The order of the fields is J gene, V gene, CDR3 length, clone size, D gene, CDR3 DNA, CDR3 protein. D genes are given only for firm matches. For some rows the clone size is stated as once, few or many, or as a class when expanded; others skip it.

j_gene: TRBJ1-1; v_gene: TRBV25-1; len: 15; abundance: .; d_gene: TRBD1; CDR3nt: TGTGCCAGCAGTGCCCCCCGGACAGGGGACACTGAAGCTTTCTTT; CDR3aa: CASSAPRTGDTEAFF
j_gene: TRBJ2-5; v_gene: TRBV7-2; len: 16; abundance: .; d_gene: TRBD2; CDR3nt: TGTGCCAGCAGCACCGACTGGCGGGAGGATGAAGAGACCCAGTACTTC; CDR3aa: CASSTDWREDEETQYF
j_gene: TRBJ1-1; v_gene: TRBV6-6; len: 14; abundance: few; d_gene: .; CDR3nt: TGTGCCAGCAGTGATTTTTACGACAGCACTGAAGCTTTCTTT; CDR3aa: CASSDFYDSTEAFF
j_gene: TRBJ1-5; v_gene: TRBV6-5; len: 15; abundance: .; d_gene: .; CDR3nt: TGTGCCAGCAGACCTAACAGGTATAGCAATCAGCCCCAGCATTTT; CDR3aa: CASRPNRYSNQPQHF
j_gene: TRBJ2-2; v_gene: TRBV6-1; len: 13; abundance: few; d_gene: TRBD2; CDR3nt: TGTGCCACCGCGGGAGGGTCTACCGGGGAGCTGTTTTTT; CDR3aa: CATAGGSTGELFF
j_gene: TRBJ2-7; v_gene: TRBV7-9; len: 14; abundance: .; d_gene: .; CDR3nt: TGTGCCAGCAGCTTAGACGGGAGTGGGTACGAGCAGTACTTC; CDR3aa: CASSLDGSGYEQYF
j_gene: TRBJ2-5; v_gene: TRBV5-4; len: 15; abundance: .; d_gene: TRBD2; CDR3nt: TGTGCCAGCAGCGGGTCAGCGGGAGGGGGGGAGACCCAGTACTTC; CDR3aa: CASSGSAGGGETQYF
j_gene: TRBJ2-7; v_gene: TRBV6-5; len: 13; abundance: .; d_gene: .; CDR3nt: TGTGCCAGCAGTCTCCGCGATGGTTACGAGCAGTACTTC; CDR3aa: CASSLRDGYEQYF
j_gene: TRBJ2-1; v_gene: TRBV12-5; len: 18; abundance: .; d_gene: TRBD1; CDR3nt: TGTGCTAGTGGCCAAACCTCTCCTCCGGACAGGAGAGACAATGAGCAGTTCTTC; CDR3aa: CASGQTSPPDRRDNEQFF
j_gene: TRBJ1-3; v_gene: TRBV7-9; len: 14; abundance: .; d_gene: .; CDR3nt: TGTGCCAGCAGCTTGGGACACTCTGGAAACACCATATATTTT; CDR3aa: CASSLGHSGNTIYF
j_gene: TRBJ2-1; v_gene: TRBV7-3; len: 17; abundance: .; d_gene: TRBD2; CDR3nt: TGTGCCAGCAGCGCAAACCGACTAGCGGGGATCTACAATGAGCAGTTCTTC; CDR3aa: CASSANRLAGIYNEQFF
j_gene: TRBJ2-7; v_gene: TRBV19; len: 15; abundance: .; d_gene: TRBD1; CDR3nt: TGTGCCAGTAAGACTACAGGGGGCCCCTCCTACGAGCAGTACTTC; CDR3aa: CASKTTGGPSYEQYF
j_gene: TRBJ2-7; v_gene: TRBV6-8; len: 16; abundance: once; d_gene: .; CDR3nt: TGTGCCAGCAGTTACCAGGTGGGGGCCTCCCACTACGAGCAGTACTTC; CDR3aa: CASSYQVGASHYEQYF
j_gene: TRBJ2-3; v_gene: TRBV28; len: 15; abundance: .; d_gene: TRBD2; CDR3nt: TGTGCCAGCGTTCCCGGGACTAACACCACAGATACGCAGTATTTT; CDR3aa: CASVPGTNTTDTQYF
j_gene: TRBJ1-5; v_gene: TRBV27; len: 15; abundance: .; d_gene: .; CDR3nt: TGTGCCAGCAGTTTAGGGGGCAGGCCAAGTGGGCCCCAGCATTTT; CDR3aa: CASSLGGRPSGPQHF
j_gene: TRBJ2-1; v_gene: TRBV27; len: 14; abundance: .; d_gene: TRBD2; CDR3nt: TGTGCCAGCAGTAGCGGGAGCTCCTACAATGAGCAGTTCTTC; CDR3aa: CASSSGSSYNEQFF
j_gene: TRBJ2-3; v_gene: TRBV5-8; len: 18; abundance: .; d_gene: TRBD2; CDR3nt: TGTGCCAGCAGCTTGGTTCGGGAACTAGCGGGATGCACAGATACGCAGTATTTT; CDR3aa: CASSLVRELAGCTDTQYF
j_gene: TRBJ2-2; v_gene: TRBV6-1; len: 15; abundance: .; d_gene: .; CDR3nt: TGTGCCAGCAGTGAAGGGAGCGGGAACACCGGGGAGCTGTTTTTT; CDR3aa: CASSEGSGNTGELFF
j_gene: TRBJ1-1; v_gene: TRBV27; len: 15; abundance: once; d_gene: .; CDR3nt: TGTGCCAGCAGTCATTTTTATACAGGGAACACTGAAGCTTTCTTT; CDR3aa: CASSHFYTGNTEAFF
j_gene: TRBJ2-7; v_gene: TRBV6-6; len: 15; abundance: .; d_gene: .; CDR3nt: TGTGCCAGCAGTAGCCAGGGGCCCCACTCCTACGAGCAGTACTTC; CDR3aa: CASSSQGPHSYEQYF
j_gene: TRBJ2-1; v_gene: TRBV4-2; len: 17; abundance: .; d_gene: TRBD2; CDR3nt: TGTGCCAGCAGCCAAGTTCTGCTAGCGGGAGATTACAATGAGCAGTTCTTC; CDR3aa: CASSQVLLAGDYNEQFF
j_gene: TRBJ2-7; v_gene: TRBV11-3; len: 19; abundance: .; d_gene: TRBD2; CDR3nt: TGTGCCAGCAGCTTAAGGACTAGCGGGAGGAGGGGGCTATCCTACGAGCAGTACTTC; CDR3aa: CASSLRTSGRRGLSYEQYF
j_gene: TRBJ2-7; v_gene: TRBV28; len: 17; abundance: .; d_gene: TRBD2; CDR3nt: TGTGCCAGCAGTTTCCGGGGTTTAAAAGGGAGGGCCTACGAGCAGTACTTC; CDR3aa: CASSFRGLKGRAYEQYF
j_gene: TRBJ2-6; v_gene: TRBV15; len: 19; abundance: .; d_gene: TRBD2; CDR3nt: TGTGCCACCAGCCCCCGAGCGGGAGGGCCGCAGCGGGGGGCCAACGTCCTGACTTTC; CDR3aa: CATSPRAGGPQRGANVLTF
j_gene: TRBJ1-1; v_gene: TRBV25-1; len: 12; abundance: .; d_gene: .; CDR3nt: TGTGCCAGCAACGACAGACACACTGAAGCTTTCTTT; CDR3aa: CASNDRHTEAFF
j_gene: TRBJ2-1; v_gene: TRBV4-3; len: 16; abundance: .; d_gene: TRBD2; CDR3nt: TGCGCCAGCAGCCAAGATTCGGCGGGAGGGGGGGGAGAGCAGTTCTTC; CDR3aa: CASSQDSAGGGGEQFF
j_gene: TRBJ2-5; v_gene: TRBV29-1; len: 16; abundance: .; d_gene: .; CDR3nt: TGCAGCGTTGATACCCAAAAGAGCGGTTTCCAAGAGACCCAGTACTTC; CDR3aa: CSVDTQKSGFQETQYF
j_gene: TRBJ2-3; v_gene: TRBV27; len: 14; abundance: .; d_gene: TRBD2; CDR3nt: TGTGCCAGCACAGGGCGGGAGGGTACAGATACGCAGTATTTT; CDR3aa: CASTGREGTDTQYF
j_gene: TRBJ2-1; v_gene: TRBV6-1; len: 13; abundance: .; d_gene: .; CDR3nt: TGTGCCAGCAGTGAGTCAGGGGTCAATGAGCAGTTCTTC; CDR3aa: CASSESGVNEQFF
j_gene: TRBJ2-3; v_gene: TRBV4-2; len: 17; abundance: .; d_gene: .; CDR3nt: TGTGCCAGCAGCCAAGAAGAAGGGGCAGGGCGAGCAGATACGCAGTATTTT; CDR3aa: CASSQEEGAGRADTQYF
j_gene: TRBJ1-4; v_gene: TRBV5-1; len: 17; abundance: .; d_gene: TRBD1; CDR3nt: TGCGCCAGCAGCCCAGACACCGGGACAGGGTATAATGAAAAACTGTTTTTT; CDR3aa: CASSPDTGTGYNEKLFF
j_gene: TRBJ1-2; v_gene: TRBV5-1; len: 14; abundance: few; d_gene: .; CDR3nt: TGCGCCAGCAGCTCCCGGGGGAGTAACTATGGCTACACCTTC; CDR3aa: CASSSRGSNYGYTF
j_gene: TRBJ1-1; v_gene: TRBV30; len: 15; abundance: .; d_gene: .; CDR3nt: TGTGCCTGGAGTGTACGCCGGGGAAGTCTGACTGAAGCTTTCTTT; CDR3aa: CAWSVRRGSLTEAFF
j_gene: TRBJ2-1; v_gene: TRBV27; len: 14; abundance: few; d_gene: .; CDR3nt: TGTGCCAGCAGTTTATCGAAGAACGGGGAAGGGCAGTTCTTC; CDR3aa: CASSLSKNGEGQFF
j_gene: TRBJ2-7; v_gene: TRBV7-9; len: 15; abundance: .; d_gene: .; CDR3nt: TGTGCCAGCAGCCCCCTAGCTCCAGCCACCTACGAGCAGTACTTC; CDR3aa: CASSPLAPATYEQYF
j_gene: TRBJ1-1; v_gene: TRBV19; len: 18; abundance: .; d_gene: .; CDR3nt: TGTGCCAGTAGTATTGTAGGATTGGGCCTGCCTCCTCCCACTGAAGCTTTCTTT; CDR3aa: CASSIVGLGLPPPTEAFF
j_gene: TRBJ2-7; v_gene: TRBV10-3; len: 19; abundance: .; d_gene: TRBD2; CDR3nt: TGTGCCATCAGTAAATTAAAACGGGGACTAGCGGGGTCCTACTACGAGCAGTACTTC; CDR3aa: CAISKLKRGLAGSYYEQYF